The rows below give T cell receptor beta chains drawn from one sample of a study of cytomegalovirus exposure and HLA in healthy donors. Clones were sequenced by immunoSEQ multiplex PCR, and TCRdb holds only the in-frame ones, with some missing. The sample shows tens of thousands of clones, approximately 90% of them seen only once. The sequenced sample consisted of PBMCs. Receptor source: a woman aged 18-35 years in good health and CMV-seropositive. Both conserved end residues are part of each CDR3. The D gene is left open where the match is weak. Part of the rows lack a size; the others show once, few, many or a class for expanded clones.

CDR3nt	CDR3aa	v_gene	j_gene	d_gene	abundance
TGTGCCAGCAGCTTAGCGGGGGGGCCGTATGAGCAGTTCTTC	CASSLAGGPYEQFF	TRBV11-1	TRBJ2-1	.	.
TGTGCCACCAGCAGAGATAAACAGGGGGGGTGGGAGACCCAGTACTTC	CATSRDKQGGWETQYF	TRBV15	TRBJ2-5	.	.
TGTGCCAGCACCCAAGGGGGTAACAATGAGCAGTTCTTC	CASTQGGNNEQFF	TRBV28	TRBJ2-1	.	many
TGTGCCATCAGCTTTCGGGACAGGGTGGAAGAGCAGTACTTC	CAISFRDRVEEQYF	TRBV10-3	TRBJ2-7	TRBD1	.
TGTGCCAGCAGTATTCTTTATAGCAATCAGCCCCAGCATTTT	CASSILYSNQPQHF	TRBV28	TRBJ1-5	.	.
TGTGCCAGTAGCGGGGGGAAAGAGACCCAGTACTTC	CASSGGKETQYF	TRBV19	TRBJ2-5	TRBD2	.
TGTGCCAGCAGTGGGACAGCCAATGAGCAGTTCTTC	CASSGTANEQFF	TRBV28	TRBJ2-1	TRBD1	.
TGTGCCTGGAGGAGTCACTATGGCTACACCTTC	CAWRSHYGYTF	TRBV30	TRBJ1-2	.	.
TGTGCCAGCAGTCCGGGACAGTCCTACAATGAGCAGTTCTTC	CASSPGQSYNEQFF	TRBV7-2	TRBJ2-1	TRBD1	.
TGCGCCAGCGAAACAGGGAGGGGCACTGAAGCTTTCTTT	CASETGRGTEAFF	TRBV10-1	TRBJ1-1	.	.
TGTGCCAGCAGTGTACGGGGCAGGGGGGACTACGAGCAGTACTTC	CASSVRGRGDYEQYF	TRBV2	TRBJ2-7	.	once
TGCAGTGCGTCAAACTATGGCTACACCTTC	CSASNYGYTF	TRBV20-1	TRBJ1-2	.	.
TGTGCCAGCAGTCTATACGGGGGGACAGATACGCAGTATTTT	CASSLYGGTDTQYF	TRBV5-8	TRBJ2-3	TRBD2	.
TGTGCCAGCAGACGGACAGGGGCCACTGACATGAACACTGAAGCTTTCTTT	CASRRTGATDMNTEAFF	TRBV2	TRBJ1-1	TRBD1	once
TGTGCCAGCAGAGGGGCGGACAATGAGCAGTTCTTC	CASRGADNEQFF	TRBV27	TRBJ2-1	.	.
TGTGCCTGTCCTCGACAGGGAGCTAACTATGGCTACACCTTC	CACPRQGANYGYTF	TRBV30	TRBJ1-2	TRBD1	.
TGCGCCAGCAGCCAAGCCCACCCTGGGACAGCATGGTCGGTCTATGGCTACACCTTC	CASSQAHPGTAWSVYGYTF	TRBV4-3	TRBJ1-2	TRBD1	.
TGTGCCAGCGCCGGGGGACAGATGAACACTGAAGCTTTCTTT	CASAGGQMNTEAFF	TRBV28	TRBJ1-1	TRBD1	.
TGTGCCAGCAGCTTGGCCGAGGGAGACGAGCAGTACTTC	CASSLAEGDEQYF	TRBV4-2	TRBJ2-7	.	.
TGTGCCAGCAGTATAACCGGGACAGGCATTAGCTCCTATAATTCACCCCTCCACTTT	CASSITGTGISSYNSPLHF	TRBV28	TRBJ1-6	TRBD1	.
TGTGCCAGCAGCTTGGGGGGGGCCCAGTACTTC	CASSLGGAQYF	TRBV5-6	TRBJ2-5	.	.
TGTGCCTGGAGACCGACAGGTTCTCTCTGGGAGACCCAGTACTTC	CAWRPTGSLWETQYF	TRBV30	TRBJ2-5	.	.
TGTGCCAGCAGTCGGGGAGGAGGCTCCTACAATGAGCAGTTCTTC	CASSRGGGSYNEQFF	TRBV28	TRBJ2-1	.	.
TGTGCCAGCAGCCAAGACGGGGGCAATCAGCCCCAGCATTTT	CASSQDGGNQPQHF	TRBV7-9	TRBJ1-5	.	.
TGTGCTAGCAGCTTACTCAACACCGGGGAGCTGTTTTTT	CASSLLNTGELFF	TRBV7-7	TRBJ2-2	.	.
TGTGCCAGCAGCTTGGGGGGCGGAGTGGACGAAAAACTGTTTTTT	CASSLGGGVDEKLFF	TRBV5-4	TRBJ1-4	.	once
TGCAGTGCAAGGGACAATGAAGCTTTCTTT	CSARDNEAFF	TRBV20-1	TRBJ1-1	.	.
TGTGCCAGCACTCGACGGGAGTCTCTTCTTAATGAGCAGTTCTTC	CASTRRESLLNEQFF	TRBV11-1	TRBJ2-1	.	.
TGTGCCAGCAGCTTCTCAGCAGGGGGGTTTCAGCCCCAGCATTTT	CASSFSAGGFQPQHF	TRBV5-5	TRBJ1-5	TRBD1	.
TGTGCCACCAGCAGACCCCCCACAGGGGCCGAAAAACTGTTTTTT	CATSRPPTGAEKLFF	TRBV15	TRBJ1-4	TRBD1	.
TGCAGTGCTAGGACAGGCTACGAGCAGTACTTC	CSARTGYEQYF	TRBV20-1	TRBJ2-7	.	.
TGTGCCAGCAAAACTAGCGGGGGGACCCCCCAGTATTTT	CASKTSGGTPQYF	TRBV2	TRBJ2-3	TRBD2	.
TGTGCCATCAGCGGGGGGGCTGATGAGCAGTTCTTC	CAISGGADEQFF	TRBV10-3	TRBJ2-1	TRBD2	.
TGTGCCAGCAGTCGGACACCTGGAAACACCATATATTTT	CASSRTPGNTIYF	TRBV6-5	TRBJ1-3	.	.
TGTGCCAGCAGCAGCACCTTCGGACAGGGAGGACGGTATAATGAGCAGTTCTTC	CASSSTFGQGGRYNEQFF	TRBV7-6	TRBJ2-1	TRBD1	.
TGCAGCGTTGATACCGGCGGAGGCCAGTCGCATGGCTACACCTTC	CSVDTGGGQSHGYTF	TRBV29-1	TRBJ1-2	.	.
TGCGCCAGCAGCCAAGTCGGGACACCCCAAGCTTTCTTT	CASSQVGTPQAFF	TRBV4-1	TRBJ1-1	.	.
TGCGCCACAAATTGGACGACCCAGGGAGGTGGCACTGAAGCTTTCTTT	CATNWTTQGGGTEAFF	TRBV10-1	TRBJ1-1	.	.
TGTGCCAGCAGTCCATGGACAGGGGGCGTTTCACCCCTCCACTTT	CASSPWTGGVSPLHF	TRBV6-5	TRBJ1-6	TRBD1	.
TGTGCCAGCAGCTCACTTAAAGCGGGGGGCTCCTACGAGCAGTACTTC	CASSSLKAGGSYEQYF	TRBV27	TRBJ2-7	TRBD2	.
TGTGCCAGCAGCTTGGGAGGGACAGCAACCAACACAGATACGCAGTATTTT	CASSLGGTATNTDTQYF	TRBV5-6	TRBJ2-3	TRBD1	.